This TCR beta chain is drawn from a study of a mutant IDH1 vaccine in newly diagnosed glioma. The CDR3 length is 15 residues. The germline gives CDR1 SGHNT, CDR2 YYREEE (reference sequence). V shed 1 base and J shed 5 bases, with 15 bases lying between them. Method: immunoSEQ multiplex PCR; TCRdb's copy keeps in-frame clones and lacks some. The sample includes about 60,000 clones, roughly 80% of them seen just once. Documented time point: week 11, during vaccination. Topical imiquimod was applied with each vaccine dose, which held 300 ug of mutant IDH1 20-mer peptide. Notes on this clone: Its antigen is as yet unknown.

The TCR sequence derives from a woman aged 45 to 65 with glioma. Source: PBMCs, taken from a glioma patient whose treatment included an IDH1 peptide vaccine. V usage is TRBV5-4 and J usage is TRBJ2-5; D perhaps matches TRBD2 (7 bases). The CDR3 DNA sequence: TGTGCCAGCAGCTTGAATCGGGGGGCGGGGGAGACCCAGTACTTC. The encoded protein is CASSLNRGAGETQYF.